The 15 T cell receptor beta chains below all came from one sample that was sequenced in a study of CD8+CD57+ T cells in acquired aplastic anemia. Profiling that covered TCR beta VDJ and CDR3 relied on genomic DNA as its template. TCRdb independently ran MiXCR on the reads; one entry per CDR3 protein. In the table there are more than 150,000 distinct CDR3 sequences, 35% to 50% of which are singletons. Source material: sorted CD4+, CD8+, or CD8+CD57+ T cells (not recorded which) from PBMCs. The source is a human donor in good health.

The J gene is TRBJ2-7, the V gene TRBV10-3, with 9 positions matching TRBD2. This CDR3 has 14 residues. Germline V gene data show CDR1 as ENHRY and CDR2 as SYGVKD. The junction had 3 bases not matched to a gene; V was cut back by 4 bases and J by 2 bases. The CDR3 DNA reads TGTGCCATCAGTGGGACTAGCGCAACCTACGAGCAGTACTTC. It codes for CAISGTSATYEQYF.

V gene TRBV10-3 combines with J gene TRBJ2-1, with 11 bases fitting TRBD1. This CDR3 is built from 14 residues. Germline values: CDR1 ENHRY, CDR2 SYGVKD. J was trimmed by 5 bases and V by 6 bases; bases with no gene match: 3. CDR3 sequence: CAISPGQGDNEQFF. DNA for the CDR3: TGTGCCATCAGCCCGGGACAGGGGGACAATGAGCAGTTCTTC.

V usage is TRBV25-1 and J usage is TRBJ2-7; 7 positions match TRBD2. Trimming cost V 9 bases and J 7 bases; bases outside gene matches: 18. The CDR3 length is 15 residues. CDR1 is MGHDK, CDR2 SYGVNS, per germline. CDR3 region: CARMLAEANTGEQYF. The CDR3 DNA sequence: TGTGCCAGAATGCTAGCGGAGGCTAATACGGGGGAGCAGTACTTC.

This clonotype was counted a single time. The rearrangement joins TRBV6-5 to TRBJ2-7, with 9 bases identical to TRBD1. Germline V gene sequence: CDR1 MNHEY, CDR2 SVGAGI. The CDR3 length is 13 residues. Trimming at V came to 7 bases and at J to 6 bases, leaving 7 bases not matched to a gene. The CDR3 here is CASNWTGASEQYF. Written as DNA, the CDR3 is TGTGCCAGCAATTGGACAGGGGCGAGCGAGCAGTACTTC.

This clonotype has a count of ten or more. The chain links TRBV7-8 to TRBJ2-7, with D tentatively TRBD1 (5 bases). V gave up 2 bases and J gave up 6 bases, with 20 bases separating them. CDR3 size: 16 residues. Germline values: CDR1 SGHVS, CDR2 FQNEAQ. The DNA of the CDR3 is TGTGCCAGCAGCTTAACTGGGCACCGGACAACGAGCGAGCAGTACTTC. Its translation: CASSLTGHRTTSEQYF.

For this clonotype: Possible read error: a much larger clone is one base away. The genes are TRBV5-1 and TRBJ2-7; D gene uncertain. Trimming cost V 5 bases and J 2 bases, with 14 bases left between them. Germline loops: CDR1 SGHRS, CDR2 YFSETQ. The CDR3 has 14 amino acids. In DNA, the CDR3 is TGCGCCAGCAGTGCCGGGCGCGCCCCCTACGAGCAGTACTTC. Translation gives CASSAGRAPYEQYF.

The rearrangement uses TRBV10-2 and TRBJ1-1; D is uncertain. V lost 6 bases, J lost 4 bases, and 9 bases lay in between. Germline loops: CDR1 WSHSY, CDR2 SAAADI. The CDR3 sequence is 12 residues long. Here the CDR3 DNA reads TGCGCCAGCAGGGATAGTAGCACTGAAGCTTTCTTT. Residues: CASRDSSTEAFF.

This chain uses TRBV5-6 with TRBJ1-2; the match to TRBD1 covers 9 bases. Germline assignment: CDR1 SGHDT and CDR2 YYEEEE. The CDR3 is 16 amino acids. V was pared by 4 bases and J by 4 bases, with 11 bases of the junction left unmatched. The CDR3 reads CASSHITGGLGYGYTF. The CDR3 nucleotides are TGTGCCAGCAGCCATATCACAGGGGGCCTCGGCTATGGCTACACCTTC.

This clonotype was found many times. The rearrangement links TRBV2 to TRBJ2-2, with a possible D match to TRBD1 (5 bases). Germline V gene sequence: CDR1 SNHLY, CDR2 FYNNEI. With 7 bases removed from V and 2 bases from J, the gap between germline ends came to 14 bases. This CDR3 has 15 residues. The CDR3 reads CASNSQGTNTGELFF. The CDR3 nucleotides are TGTGCCAGCAACTCGCAGGGTACCAACACCGGGGAGCTGTTTTTT.

This clonotype was seen at least ten times. This chain uses TRBV29-1 with TRBJ2-3; D gene uncertain. Trimming took 5 bases from V and 0 from J, leaving 15 bases between them. Germline V gene sequence: CDR1 SQVTM, CDR2 ANQGSEA. CDR3 length: 15 amino acids. Written as DNA, the CDR3 is TGCAGCGTTCTGGATCTAGACGCTAGCACAGATACGCAGTATTTT. As protein: CSVLDLDASTDTQYF.

The CDR3 DNA follows: TGCAGCGTTGCCCAGGGCTTGACCGGGGAGCTGTTTTTT. Its protein product is CSVAQGLTGELFF. The V call is TRBV29-1, the J call TRBJ2-2; a possible D gene is TRBD1 (5 bases). Trimming pared 4 bases from V and 5 bases from J, leaving 11 bases between. The germline V gene has CDR1 SQVTM and CDR2 ANQGSEA. The CDR3 extends over 13 amino acids.

V and J are TRBV7-6 and TRBJ2-5, with 9 positions matching TRBD2. Trimming took 3 bases from V and 5 from J; bases not matched to a gene: 4. The CDR3 is 14 residues long. The germline V gene has CDR1 SGHVS and CDR2 FNYEAQ. As DNA, the CDR3 is TGTGCCAGCAGCTTTAGCGGGAGATTTGAGACCCAGTACTTC. This encodes CASSFSGRFETQYF.

This clonotype was picked up a small number of times. The chain recombines TRBV15 with TRBJ2-7; perhaps TRBD2 as D (5 bases). V gave up 0 bases and J gave up 2 bases, with 8 bases separating them. The germline CDR1 and CDR2 sequences are LNHNV and YYDKDF (reference sequence). CDR3 length: 14 residues. The CDR3 region is CATSRDEGTYEQYF. CDR3 in DNA: TGTGCCACCAGCAGAGACGAGGGAACCTACGAGCAGTACTTC.

V gene TRBV12-3 or TRBV12-4 combines with J gene TRBJ2-2; 9 positions agree with TRBD1. CDR3 length: 16 residues. V shed 2 bases and J 8 bases; nucleotides not matched to a gene: 9. The CDR3 sequence: CASSLSGTGRLGELFF. The CDR3 DNA is TGTGCCAGCAGTTTATCCGGGACAGGGCGTTTAGGGGAGCTGTTTTTT.

The V call is TRBV18, the J call TRBJ2-1, with D perhaps matching TRBD1 (5 bases). The V gene lost 3 bases and the J gene lost 2 bases, with 14 bases spanning the gap. This CDR3 spans 16 amino acids. Looked up from germline, CDR1 is KGHSH and CDR2 is LQKENI. CDR3: CASSPSGKIAYNEQFF. As DNA, the CDR3 is TGTGCCAGCTCACCCTCAGGGAAAATCGCCTACAATGAGCAGTTCTTC.